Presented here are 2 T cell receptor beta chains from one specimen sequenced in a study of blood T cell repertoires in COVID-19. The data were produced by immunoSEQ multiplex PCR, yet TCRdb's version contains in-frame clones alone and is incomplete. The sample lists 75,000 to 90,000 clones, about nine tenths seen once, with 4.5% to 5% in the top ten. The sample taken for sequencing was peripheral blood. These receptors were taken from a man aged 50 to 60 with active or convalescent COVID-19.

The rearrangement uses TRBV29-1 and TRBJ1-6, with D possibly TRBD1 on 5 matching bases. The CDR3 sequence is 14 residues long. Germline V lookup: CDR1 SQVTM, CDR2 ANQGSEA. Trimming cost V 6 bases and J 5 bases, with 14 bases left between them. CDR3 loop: CSVRQGSDNSPLHF. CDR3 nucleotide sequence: TGCAGCGTGCGGCAGGGTTCGGATAATTCACCCCTCCACTTT. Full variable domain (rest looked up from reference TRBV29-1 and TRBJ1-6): SAVISQKPSRDICQRGTSLTIQCQVDSQVTMMFWYRQQPGQSLTLIATANQGSEATYESGFVIDKFPISRPNLTFSTLTVSNMSPEDSSIYLCSVRQGSDNSPLHFGNGTRLTVT.

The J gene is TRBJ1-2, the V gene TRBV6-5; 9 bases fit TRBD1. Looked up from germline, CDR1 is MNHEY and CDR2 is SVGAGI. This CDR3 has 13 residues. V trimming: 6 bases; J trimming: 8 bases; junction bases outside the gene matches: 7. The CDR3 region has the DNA TGTGCCAGCAGAGCACAGGGGGCGGGAGGCTACACCTTC. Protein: CASRAQGAGGYTF.